These 9 T cell receptor beta chains came from one sample sequenced in a study of T cell changes during pregnancy in multiple sclerosis. Some clones are missing from TCRdb's copy, which holds only in-frame ones; the method was immunoSEQ multiplex PCR. The sample records around 71,000 clones, just over 90% being singletons. The sample here was peripheral blood, taken after pregnancy. The receptors originated from a female donor with multiple sclerosis, enrolled in a pregnancy study.

This chain connects TRBV5-1 to TRBJ2-5, with 10 positions matching TRBD1. The CDR3 consists of 15 residues. J was trimmed by 0 bases and V by 7 bases; bases with no gene match: 6. The germline V gene encodes CDR1 SGHRS and CDR2 YFSETQ. The CDR3 is CASGGQGQNQETQYF. DNA of the CDR3: TGCGCCAGCGGGGGACAGGGGCAGAACCAAGAGACCCAGTACTTC.

A single count supports this clone. The V call is TRBV6-1, the J call TRBJ2-7, with 10 bases aligning to TRBD2. This CDR3 has 15 residues. Germline loops: CDR1 MNHNS, CDR2 SASEGT. V lost 1 base, J lost 4 bases, and 4 bases stayed unmatched. The CDR3 DNA reads TGTGCCAGCAGTGAAGTCACTAGCGGGGTTTACGAGCAGTACTTC. Its translation: CASSEVTSGVYEQYF.

Here the CDR3 DNA reads TGTGCCAGCAGCCAAGGTCTAGCCCGAGCGGATGAGCAGTTCTTC. Translation: CASSQGLARADEQFF. The chain carries TRBV4-2 and TRBJ2-1; D may be TRBD2 (5 bases). The germline V gene has CDR1 LGHNA and CDR2 YNFKEQ. CDR3 length: 15 residues. Trimming pared 1 base from V and 8 bases from J, leaving 15 bases between.

The rearrangement uses TRBV7-9 and TRBJ2-7, with TRBD2 matching 11 bases. With 0 bases clipped from V and 3 bases from J, the junction kept 4 bases outside the gene matches. Germline V gene data show CDR1 as SEHNR and CDR2 as FQNEAQ (reference sequence). There are 16 residues in the CDR3. The CDR3 reads CASSLAQGLAGYEQYF. In DNA form, the CDR3 reads TGTGCCAGCAGCTTAGCGCAAGGACTAGCGGGCTACGAGCAGTACTTC.

This rearrangement joins TRBV18 to TRBJ2-2; D perhaps matches TRBD1 (5 bases). Germline V gives CDR1 KGHSH, CDR2 LQKENI. This CDR3 contains 14 residues. V was trimmed by 4 bases and J by 0 bases, leaving 6 bases between them. This CDR3 is CASSQGANTGELFF. The CDR3 DNA follows: TGTGCCAGCTCACAAGGGGCGAACACCGGGGAGCTGTTTTTT.

This chain uses TRBV5-5 with TRBJ1-2; D remains unclear. CDR1 and CDR2 (germline): SGHKS, YYEKEE (reference sequence). The CDR3 has 14 residues. Trimming removed 2 bases from V and 4 bases from J, with 12 bases in between. The CDR3 DNA is TGTGCCAGCAGCTTTACGAGAGAAACCTATGGCTACACCTTC. It codes for CASSFTRETYGYTF.

The chain uses TRBV5-1 and TRBJ2-7; the match to TRBD2 covers 8 bases. Germline assignment: CDR1 SGHRS and CDR2 YFSETQ. Trimming at V came to 1 base and at J to 1 base, leaving 4 bases not matched to a gene. This CDR3 contains 15 residues. The CDR3: CASSLIRGGSYEQYF. Written as DNA, the CDR3 is TGCGCCAGCAGCTTGATACGGGGGGGGTCCTACGAGCAGTACTTC.

CDR3 in DNA: TGTGCCAGCTCACCACCCGGCGGGAATGGGGTTTATACGCAGTATTTT. Translating gives CASSPPGGNGVYTQYF. This rearrangement joins TRBV18 to TRBJ2-3, with D perhaps TRBD2 (6 bases). CDR1 is KGHSH, CDR2 LQKENI, per germline. V was shortened by 0 bases and J by 7 bases, with 17 bases between the two germline ends. This CDR3 has 16 amino acids. Full variable domain (rest looked up from reference TRBV18 and TRBJ2-3): NAGVMQNPRHLVRRRGQEARLRCSPMKGHSHVYWYRQLPEEGLKFMVYLQKENIIDESGMPKERFSAEFPKEGPSILRIQQVVRGDSAAYFCASSPPGGNGVYTQYFGPGTRLTVL.

This chain joins TRBV4-3 and TRBJ1-4; D call uncertain. Germline CDR1 and CDR2: LGHNA and YSLEER. The CDR3 loop spans 20 amino acids. V lost 2 bases and J lost 7, with 29 bases in between. The CDR3: CASSQWEVDFSYRRGEKLFF. For the CDR3, the DNA is TGCGCCAGCAGCCAATGGGAGGTGGACTTCTCTTATCGGCGCGGTGAAAAACTGTTTTTT.